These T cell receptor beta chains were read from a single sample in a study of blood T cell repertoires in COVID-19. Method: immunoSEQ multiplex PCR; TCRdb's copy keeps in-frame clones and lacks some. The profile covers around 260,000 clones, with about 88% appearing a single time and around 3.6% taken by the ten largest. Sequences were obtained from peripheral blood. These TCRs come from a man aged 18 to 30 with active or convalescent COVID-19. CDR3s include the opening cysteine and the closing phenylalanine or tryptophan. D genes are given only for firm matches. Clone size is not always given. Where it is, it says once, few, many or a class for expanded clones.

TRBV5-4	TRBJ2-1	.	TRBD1	CASSLDRGGYNEQFF	TGTGCCAGCAGCTTAGACAGGGGGGGATACAATGAGCAGTTCTTC
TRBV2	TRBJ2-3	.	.	CASSGSAMDTQYF	TGTGCCAGCAGCGGCAGCGCTATGGATACGCAGTATTTT
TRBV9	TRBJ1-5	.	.	CASSSSGRGPQHF	TGTGCCAGCAGCTCTTCAGGTAGGGGGCCCCAGCATTTT
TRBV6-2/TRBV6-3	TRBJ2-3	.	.	CASSFGGSTDTQYF	TGTGCCAGCAGTTTCGGCGGATCCACAGATACGCAGTATTTT
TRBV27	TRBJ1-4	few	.	CASSSSSREKLFF	TGTGCCAGCAGTTCGTCATCACGGGAAAAACTGTTTTTT
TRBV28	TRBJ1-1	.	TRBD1	CASTPSPSQGAEAFF	TGTGCCAGCACCCCTTCCCCCAGCCAGGGGGCTGAAGCTTTCTTT
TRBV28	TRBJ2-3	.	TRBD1	CASSARQGATGTDTQYF	TGTGCCAGCAGTGCCCGACAGGGGGCAACAGGGACAGATACGCAGTATTTT
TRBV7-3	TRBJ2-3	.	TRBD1	CASSANRGADTDTQYF	TGTGCCAGCAGCGCTAACAGGGGAGCGGACACAGATACGCAGTATTTT
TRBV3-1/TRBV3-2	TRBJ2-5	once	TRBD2	CASTSGKWTQYF	TGTGCCAGTACTAGCGGGAAATGGACCCAGTACTTC
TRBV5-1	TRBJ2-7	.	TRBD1	CASSLGQGNEQYF	TGCGCCAGCAGCTTAGGACAGGGGAACGAGCAGTACTTC